The sequence of this T cell receptor (beta chain) was determined in a study of cytotoxic CD8 clonotypes in ibrutinib-treated CLL. V was pared by 5 bases and J by 0 bases, with 2 bases of the junction left unmatched. Germline V gene data show CDR1 as SEHNR and CDR2 as FQNEAQ (reference sequence). This CDR3 is 15 amino acids long. This table comes from immunoSEQ multiplex PCR, and its TCRdb copy is limited to in-frame clones, with some not included. Seen here are over 200,000 clones, approximately 79% observed once, and the top ten hold 10% to 12%. The sample here was PBMCs, taken after 12 months of ibrutinib treatment. The TCR comes from a human donor with chronic lymphocytic leukemia. The chain carries TRBV7-9 and TRBJ1-5; TRBD1 matches at 9 bases. CDR3 residues: CASSGQGLSNQPQHF. The CDR3 region has the DNA TGTGCCAGCAGCGGACAGGGGCTTAGCAATCAGCCCCAGCATTTT.